These T cell receptor beta chains were read from a single sample in a study of beta chain features in type 1 diabetes. Assay: immunoSEQ multiplex PCR; the TCRdb copy retains only in-frame clones and omits some. Of more than 250,000 clones in the sample, roughly an eighth were seen once. Input material: naive CD4+ T cells from blood. These TCRs come from a man younger than 40 with type 1 diabetes. CDR3s include the opening cysteine and the closing phenylalanine or tryptophan. The D gene is left open where the match is weak. Where a row states a size, it is once, few, many or the class of an expanded clone; other rows omit it.

size | J | length | V | D | CDR3 | DNA
NA | TRBJ2-7 | 13 | TRBV2 | NA | CAIMRRGNYEQYF | TGTGCCATCATGAGACGGGGAAACTACGAGCAGTACTTC
NA | TRBJ2-7 | 16 | TRBV4-3 | NA | CASSQDIGTRRYEQYF | TGCGCCAGCAGCCAAGATATCGGGACTCGCCGCTACGAGCAGTACTTC
NA | TRBJ2-3 | 14 | TRBV19 | TRBD1 | CASSDRGPPDTQYF | TGTGCCAGTAGTGACAGGGGGCCCCCAGATACGCAGTATTTT
NA | TRBJ1-2 | 13 | TRBV4-3 | TRBD1 | CASSLGTGGGYTF | TGCGCCAGCAGCCTTGGGACAGGGGGCGGCTACACCTTC
few | TRBJ1-1 | 15 | TRBV7-2 | NA | CASSSMGGGPTEAFF | TGTGCCAGCAGCTCAATGGGAGGGGGGCCCACTGAAGCTTTCTTT
NA | TRBJ2-3 | 14 | TRBV28 | NA | CASRPTTSTDTQYF | TGTGCCAGCAGGCCGACTACCAGCACAGATACGCAGTATTTT
few | TRBJ2-1 | 12 | TRBV15 | NA | CATSARDNEQFF | TGTGCCACCAGCGCCCGGGACAATGAGCAGTTCTTC
few | TRBJ2-3 | 16 | TRBV5-1 | NA | CASSLGQLLGTDTQYF | TGCGCCAGCAGCTTGGGACAGCTTCTAGGGACAGATACGCAGTATTTT
NA | TRBJ2-1 | 15 | TRBV5-4 | NA | CASSPPELADNEQFF | TGTGCCAGCAGCCCCCCGGAACTAGCAGACAATGAGCAGTTCTTC
NA | TRBJ2-1 | 15 | TRBV9 | TRBD1 | CASSVRGSSYNEQFF | TGTGCCAGCAGCGTCAGGGGGAGCTCCTACAATGAGCAGTTCTTC
few | TRBJ2-5 | 16 | TRBV21-1 | NA | CASSKNRQSPGETQYF | TGTGCCAGCAGCAAAAATCGACAGTCACCCGGGGAGACCCAGTACTTC
NA | TRBJ1-1 | 15 | TRBV4-2 | NA | CASSQVDRMNTEAFF | TGTGCCAGCAGCCAAGTGGACAGAATGAACACTGAAGCTTTCTTT
NA | TRBJ1-5 | 15 | TRBV27 | NA | CASSLSRGVSQPQHF | TGTGCCAGCAGTTTATCCAGGGGAGTTTCTCAGCCCCAGCATTTT
few | TRBJ2-5 | 11 | TRBV5-6 | NA | CASSRSETQYF | TGTGCCAGCAGCCGTAGTGAGACCCAGTACTTC
NA | TRBJ2-7 | 14 | TRBV27 | NA | CASSRRGGNYEQYF | TGTGCCAGCAGCAGGAGGGGGGGCAACTACGAGCAGTACTTC
NA | TRBJ1-5 | 14 | TRBV5-1 | NA | CASSLSGSDQPQHF | TGCGCCAGCAGCTTATCGGGGTCCGATCAGCCCCAGCATTTT
NA | TRBJ2-3 | 15 | TRBV5-4 | TRBD1 | CASSFGTASTDTQYF | TGTGCCAGCAGCTTCGGGACAGCCTCAACAGATACGCAGTATTTT
few | TRBJ2-1 | 17 | TRBV5-1 | TRBD2 | CASSLAGTSGSFTLQFF | TGCGCCAGCAGCTTGGCTGGGACTAGCGGGAGTTTCACCCTGCAGTTCTTC
few | TRBJ2-3 | 15 | TRBV2 | NA | CASSPDYHSTDTQYF | TGTGCCAGCAGTCCCGACTATCATAGCACAGATACGCAGTATTTT
NA | TRBJ2-5 | 16 | TRBV6-6 | TRBD1 | CASSATGGSSIGTQYF | TGTGCCAGCAGCGCGACAGGGGGGAGTAGTATCGGGACCCAGTACTTC
few | TRBJ2-2 | 14 | TRBV18 | NA | CASRGLLETGELFF | TGTGCCAGCCGGGGTTTACTGGAAACCGGGGAGCTGTTTTTT
NA | TRBJ2-7 | 16 | TRBV6-5 | NA | CASSYFSGPAGYEQYF | TGTGCCAGCAGTTACTTTTCGGGCCCCGCGGGGTACGAGCAGTACTTC
NA | TRBJ1-2 | 14 | TRBV11-2 | NA | CASSQLSGGNGYTF | TGTGCCAGCAGCCAGCTAAGTGGGGGCAATGGCTACACCTTC
NA | TRBJ2-2 | 15 | TRBV28 | NA | CASKTGGSNTGELFF | TGTGCCAGCAAGACCGGTGGTAGCAACACCGGGGAGCTGTTTTTT
few | TRBJ2-1 | 16 | TRBV5-1 | NA | CASSFQGQGKYNEQFF | TGCGCCAGCAGCTTCCAAGGGCAGGGAAAATACAATGAGCAGTTCTTC
few | TRBJ2-7 | 12 | TRBV29-1 | TRBD1 | CSVTQGLYEQYF | TGCAGCGTTACACAGGGGCTGTACGAGCAGTACTTC
NA | TRBJ2-3 | 14 | TRBV9 | NA | CASSRGLHTDTQYF | TGTGCCAGCAGCCGGGGACTTCACACAGATACGCAGTATTTT
NA | TRBJ2-7 | 14 | TRBV29-1 | TRBD1 | CSVRPGTGTYEQYF | TGCAGCGTTCGACCCGGGACAGGGACCTACGAGCAGTACTTC
few | TRBJ2-7 | 11 | TRBV20-1 | NA | CSAKSEYEQYF | TGCAGTGCTAAGAGCGAATACGAGCAGTACTTC
NA | TRBJ1-4 | 14 | TRBV5-4 | NA | CASSLYRRPEKLFF | TGTGCCAGCAGCTTATACAGGCGGCCCGAAAAACTGTTTTTT
few | TRBJ1-1 | 13 | TRBV25-1 | TRBD1 | CASIDRVNTEAFF | TGTGCCAGCATCGACAGGGTGAACACTGAAGCTTTCTTT
few | TRBJ2-7 | 13 | TRBV27 | TRBD1 | CASSWTGPSEQYF | TGTGCCAGCAGCTGGACAGGCCCCTCCGAGCAGTACTTC
NA | TRBJ2-5 | 14 | TRBV5-4 | TRBD2 | CASSRLGGDETQYF | TGTGCCAGCAGCCGCCTGGGAGGGGACGAGACCCAGTACTTC
NA | TRBJ2-1 | 17 | TRBV27 | TRBD2 | CASRGLSLAGESGEQFF | TGTGCCAGCAGGGGCCTTTCCCTAGCGGGAGAGTCTGGTGAGCAGTTCTTC
NA | TRBJ2-3 | 13 | TRBV14 | NA | CASSQERRHTQYF | TGTGCCAGCAGCCAAGAGCGGAGGCATACGCAGTATTTT
NA | TRBJ2-1 | 13 | TRBV19 | TRBD2 | CASSSTSGIEQFF | TGTGCCAGTAGTTCGACTAGCGGGATTGAGCAGTTCTTC
NA | TRBJ1-2 | 14 | TRBV29-1 | NA | CSVEDNRASGRYTF | TGCAGCGTTGAAGATAACAGGGCTTCAGGGCGTTACACCTTC
few | TRBJ2-3 | 15 | TRBV27 | TRBD1 | CASSLARGYTDTQYF | TGTGCCAGCAGTTTAGCCAGGGGGTACACAGATACGCAGTATTTT
few | TRBJ1-5 | 15 | TRBV30 | NA | CAWAGGGGFNQPQHF | TGTGCCTGGGCGGGGGGGGGCGGATTCAATCAGCCCCAGCATTTT
NA | TRBJ2-7 | 13 | TRBV21-1 | NA | CASKLRGLCEQYF | TGTGCCAGCAAACTCAGGGGGCTCTGCGAGCAGTACTTC
NA | TRBJ1-1 | 11 | TRBV29-1 | TRBD1 | CSGTGNTEAFF | TGCAGCGGGACAGGGAACACTGAAGCTTTCTTT
NA | TRBJ2-7 | 13 | TRBV4-2 | NA | CASSQVGAYEQYF | TGTGCCAGCAGCCAAGTCGGAGCCTACGAGCAGTACTTC
few | TRBJ1-5 | 16 | TRBV5-4 | TRBD1 | CASSLNPGQGNQPQHF | TGTGCCAGCAGCTTGAATCCGGGACAGGGTAATCAGCCCCAGCATTTT
NA | TRBJ2-4 | 13 | TRBV28 | NA | CASRDGTKNIQYF | TGTGCCAGCAGGGACGGGACAAAAAACATTCAGTACTTC
NA | TRBJ1-1 | 13 | TRBV7-9 | TRBD1 | CASSLETGAEAFF | TGTGCCAGCAGCTTAGAAACAGGGGCTGAAGCTTTCTTT
few | TRBJ1-1 | 15 | TRBV28 | TRBD1 | CASYSLTGVGSEAFF | TGTGCCAGCTATTCCCTGACAGGGGTGGGATCTGAAGCTTTCTTT
few | TRBJ2-1 | 13 | TRBV7-2 | TRBD1 | CASSSTGHNEQFF | TGTGCCAGCAGCTCGACAGGGCACAATGAGCAGTTCTTC
NA | TRBJ2-7 | 16 | TRBV7-9 | TRBD2 | CASSPFRVAGVDEQYF | TGTGCCAGCAGCCCATTCCGGGTAGCGGGAGTCGACGAGCAGTACTTC
NA | TRBJ2-3 | 17 | TRBV18 | TRBD1 | CASSPQRQGAFADTQYF | TGTGCCAGCTCACCGCAACGACAGGGGGCGTTTGCAGATACGCAGTATTTT
few | TRBJ2-1 | 14 | TRBV5-5 | TRBD1 | CASSFGQGGYEQFF | TGTGCCAGCAGCTTTGGACAGGGGGGGTATGAGCAGTTCTTC
NA | TRBJ2-4 | 14 | TRBV27 | NA | CASSLEGAKNIQYF | TGTGCCAGCAGTTTGGAGGGGGCCAAAAACATTCAGTACTTC
few | TRBJ2-1 | 14 | TRBV9 | TRBD2 | CASSDSGGYNEQFF | TGTGCCAGCAGTGATTCGGGAGGTTACAATGAGCAGTTCTTC
NA | TRBJ1-1 | 16 | TRBV14 | TRBD1 | CASSQEPDRVYTEAFF | TGTGCCAGCAGCCAAGAGCCCGACAGGGTATACACTGAAGCTTTCTTT